Listed below are T cell receptor beta chains from one sample, sequenced in a study of identical twins. TCRdb ran MiXCR on the 5' RACE reads and lists one entry per CDR3 protein. The sample lists 500,000 or so distinct CDR3 sequences, roughly an eighth occurring once. These data also featured in a second study, about yellow fever vaccine responses in identical twins.

Sequenced sample: CD4+ T cells sorted from blood. The source is a woman aged 18-30 years in good health. Each CDR3 is given with its conserved first and last residue. The D gene is left open where the match is weak. Not every row has a clone size; where given, it reads once, few, many or a size class.

>TRBV20-1|.|TRBJ2-1|TRBD2
CCASLLAGGSEQFF
TGCTGTGCTAGTCTCCTAGCGGGAGGTTCTGAGCAGTTCTTC
>TRBV5-1|few|TRBJ2-5|TRBD2
CASSPGVAGGPETQYF
TGCGCCAGCAGCCCAGGGGTAGCGGGGGGCCCAGAGACCCAGTACTTC
>TRBV6-1|.|TRBJ2-3|.
CASSEAKTQYF
TGTGCCAGCAGTGAAGCAAAGACGCAGTATTTT
>TRBV15|few|TRBJ2-2|.
CATRSSGRTGELFF
TGTGCCACCAGGTCGTCAGGTCGCACCGGGGAGCTGTTTTTT
>TRBV18|.|TRBJ1-2|.
CASSRGGDYGYTF
TGTGCCAGCTCACGAGGGGGGGACTATGGCTACACCTTC
>TRBV3-1|few|TRBJ2-7|TRBD1
CASSHRATGTGTYEQYF
TGTGCCAGCAGCCATCGGGCCACCGGGACAGGAACCTACGAGCAGTACTTC
>TRBV5-1|few|TRBJ1-2|TRBD1
CASSLDGQGGGYTF
TGCGCCAGCAGCCTGGACGGACAGGGCGGCGGCTACACCTTC
>TRBV5-6|.|TRBJ2-3|.
CASRRSISSDTQYF
TGTGCCAGCCGCCGAAGTATTTCTTCAGATACGCAGTATTTT
>TRBV11-2|.|TRBJ2-7|.
CASSPDRRREQYF
TGTGCCAGCAGCCCGGATCGTCGGAGGGAGCAGTACTTC
>TRBV7-3|.|TRBJ2-1|.
CASSLRGAGFNEQFF
TGTGCCAGCAGCTTAAGAGGGGCCGGGTTCAATGAGCAGTTCTTC
>TRBV5-6|.|TRBJ2-1|.
CASSIGPARSYNEQFF
TGTGCCAGCAGCATCGGACCTGCCCGCTCCTACAATGAGCAGTTCTTC
>TRBV24-1|.|TRBJ2-2|.
CATSDLGAPGTGELFF
TGTGCCACCAGTGATCTAGGGGCCCCAGGGACCGGGGAGCTGTTTTTT
>TRBV6-2/TRBV6-3|once|TRBJ2-5|TRBD1
CASSPRTGGMKTQYF
TGTGCCAGCAGTCCACGGACAGGGGGCATGAAGACCCAGTACTTC
>TRBV7-6|.|TRBJ2-5|TRBD1
CASSSSTGSGKTQYF
TGTGCCAGCAGCTCTTCGACAGGGAGCGGTAAGACCCAGTACTTC
>TRBV29-1|.|TRBJ2-3|.
CSETGLIVSDTQYF
TGCAGCGAAACAGGGCTGATCGTCTCAGATACGCAGTATTTT
>TRBV5-1|.|TRBJ2-6|TRBD2
CASSPGLAGSGANVLTF
TGCGCCAGCAGCCCCGGACTAGCGGGATCTGGGGCCAACGTCCTGACTTTC
>TRBV28|few|TRBJ2-4|.
CASSSTHYNKNIQYF
TGTGCCAGCAGTTCGACACATTACAACAAAAACATTCAGTACTTC
>TRBV5-1|.|TRBJ2-5|.
CASSLARKSQETQYF
TGCGCCAGCAGCTTGGCCAGGAAGTCGCAAGAGACCCAGTACTTC
>TRBV5-1|few|TRBJ2-2|TRBD1
CASSPTGTGNGVGELFF
TGCGCCAGCAGCCCAACCGGGACAGGGAACGGGGTCGGGGAGCTGTTTTTT
>TRBV27|few|TRBJ2-3|.
CASSSVQASTDTQYF
TGTGCCAGCAGTTCGGTACAGGCAAGCACAGATACGCAGTATTTT
>TRBV12-3/TRBV12-4|.|TRBJ1-5|.
CASSLSEANQPQHF
TGTGCCAGCAGTTTATCGGAGGCAAATCAGCCCCAGCATTTT
>TRBV5-1|.|TRBJ2-2|.
CASSLVGALTGELFF
TGCGCCAGCAGCTTGGTAGGGGCTCTCACTGGGGAGCTGTTTTTT
>TRBV2|few|TRBJ2-2|TRBD1
CASSPPDRATGELFF
TGTGCCAGCAGCCCCCCGGACAGGGCCACCGGGGAGCTGTTTTTT
>TRBV5-1|.|TRBJ1-1|.
CASSPKWEALNTEAFF
TGCGCCAGCAGCCCAAAATGGGAGGCCCTAAACACTGAAGCTTTCTTT
>TRBV13|.|TRBJ2-3|.
CASSSGRGGGTDTQYF
TGTGCCAGCAGTTCAGGCAGGGGCGGTGGAACAGATACGCAGTATTTT
>TRBV10-3|.|TRBJ2-1|TRBD2
CAITASTSGIDNEQFF
TGTGCCATCACCGCCTCGACTAGCGGGATCGATAATGAGCAGTTCTTC
>TRBV5-5|.|TRBJ1-5|.
CASSPVALGNQPQHF
TGTGCCAGCAGCCCGGTAGCCCTGGGCAATCAGCCCCAGCATTTT
>TRBV5-1|.|TRBJ1-2|.
CASSIETGDYGYTF
TGCGCCAGCAGCATAGAGACAGGCGACTATGGCTACACCTTC
>TRBV27|few|TRBJ1-5|.
CASSFERGQPQHF
TGTGCCAGCAGTTTCGAAAGAGGACAGCCCCAGCATTTT
>TRBV28|many|TRBJ1-4|.
CASSLGREEKLFF
TGTGCCAGCAGTTTGGGACGGGAGGAAAAACTGTTTTTT
>TRBV24-1|.|TRBJ2-7|.
CATSDLGYSEQYF
TGTGCCACCAGTGATTTGGGGTACAGTGAGCAGTACTTC
>TRBV5-1|many|TRBJ2-3|TRBD2
CASRSLAGGPGGTDTQYF
TGCGCCAGCAGATCACTAGCGGGAGGGCCAGGAGGAACAGATACGCAGTATTTT
>TRBV10-3|many|TRBJ1-5|TRBD1
CAITFTGVPNSNQPQHF
TGTGCCATCACCTTTACAGGGGTCCCAAATAGCAATCAGCCCCAGCATTTT
>TRBV20-1|few|TRBJ2-7|.
CSASDRKRSGYEQYF
TGCAGTGCTAGCGACCGTAAGCGGAGTGGGTACGAGCAGTACTTC
>TRBV6-6|few|TRBJ2-4|.
CASTQNLWDIQYF
TGTGCCAGCACCCAAAACCTATGGGACATTCAGTACTTC
>TRBV4-1|.|TRBJ2-5|TRBD2
CASSPTPSGSVQETQYF
TGCGCCAGCAGTCCTACCCCTAGCGGGTCCGTACAAGAGACCCAGTACTTC
>TRBV5-1|.|TRBJ2-3|TRBD2
CASSLGALGGAGDTQYF
TGCGCCAGCAGCTTGGGGGCCCTCGGGGGGGCCGGAGATACGCAGTATTTT
>TRBV7-8|few|TRBJ2-5|.
CATPGASSETQYF
TGTGCCACCCCAGGGGCTAGCTCGGAGACCCAGTACTTC
>TRBV29-1|.|TRBJ2-3|.
CSETGRGSDTQYF
TGCAGCGAGACAGGGAGGGGGTCAGATACGCAGTATTTT
>TRBV4-2|.|TRBJ2-1|TRBD1
CASSQEGRGRSYNEQFF
TGTGCCAGCAGCCAAGAGGGAAGGGGGCGGTCCTACAATGAGCAGTTCTTC
>TRBV5-1|.|TRBJ2-3|.
CASSEQGKGADTQYF
TGCGCCAGCAGCGAACAGGGTAAAGGGGCAGATACGCAGTATTTT
>TRBV21-1|few|TRBJ2-7|.
CASTVAPRQYF
TGTGCCAGCACGGTGGCGCCCCGGCAGTACTTC
>TRBV20-1|few|TRBJ2-3|.
CSASPTGAGDTQYF
TGCAGTGCTAGCCCAACGGGGGCTGGCGATACGCAGTATTTT
>TRBV9|.|TRBJ2-1|.
CASSAGPDTYNEQFF
TGTGCCAGCAGCGCGGGCCCAGACACCTACAATGAGCAGTTCTTC
>TRBV12-3/TRBV12-4|.|TRBJ2-1|.
CASSLGVGGPFLDEQFF
TGTGCCAGCAGTTTAGGTGTGGGAGGCCCTTTTCTGGATGAGCAGTTCTTC
>TRBV3-1|few|TRBJ2-1|.
CASSQALDSVYEQFF
TGTGCCAGCAGCCAAGCTCTAGATAGTGTATATGAGCAGTTCTTC
>TRBV29-1|.|TRBJ2-1|.
CSFDEQFF
TGCAGCTTTGATGAGCAGTTCTTC
>TRBV5-4|few|TRBJ2-1|TRBD1
CASSHRDRVDNEQFF
TGTGCCAGCAGCCACCGGGACAGGGTTGACAATGAGCAGTTCTTC
>TRBV12-3/TRBV12-4|few|TRBJ1-5|TRBD1
CASSLRDRDNQPQHF
TGTGCCAGCAGTTTAAGGGACAGGGACAATCAGCCCCAGCATTTT
>TRBV20-1|.|TRBJ2-7|TRBD1
CSARVGQVVYEQYF
TGCAGTGCTAGAGTGGGACAGGTAGTGTACGAGCAGTACTTC
>TRBV28|few|TRBJ2-1|.
CASSYPGGASSYNEQFF
TGTGCCAGCAGTTACCCTGGAGGGGCGAGCTCCTACAATGAGCAGTTCTTC